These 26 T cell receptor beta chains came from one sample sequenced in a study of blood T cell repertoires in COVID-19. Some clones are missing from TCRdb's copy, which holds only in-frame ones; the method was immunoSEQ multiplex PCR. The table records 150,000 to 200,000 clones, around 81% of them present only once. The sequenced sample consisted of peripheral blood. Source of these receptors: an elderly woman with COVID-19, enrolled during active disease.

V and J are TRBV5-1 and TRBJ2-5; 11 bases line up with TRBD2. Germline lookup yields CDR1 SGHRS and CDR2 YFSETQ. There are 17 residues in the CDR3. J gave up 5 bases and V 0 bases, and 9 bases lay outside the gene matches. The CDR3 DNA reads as TGCGCCAGCAGCTTGGTGTCTAGCGGGAGGACGTGGGAGACCCAGTACTTC. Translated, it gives CASSLVSSGRTWETQYF.

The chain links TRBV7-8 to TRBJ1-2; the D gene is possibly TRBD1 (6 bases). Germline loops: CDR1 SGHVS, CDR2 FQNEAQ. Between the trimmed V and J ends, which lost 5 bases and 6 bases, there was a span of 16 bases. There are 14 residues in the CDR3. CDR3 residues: CASSREQGRNGYTF. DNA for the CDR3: TGTGCCAGCAGCCGAGAACAGGGAAGGAATGGCTACACCTTC.

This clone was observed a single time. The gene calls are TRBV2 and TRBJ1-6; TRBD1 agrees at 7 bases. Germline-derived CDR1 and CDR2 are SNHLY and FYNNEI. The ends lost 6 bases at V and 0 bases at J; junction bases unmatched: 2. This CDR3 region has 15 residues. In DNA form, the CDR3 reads TGTGCCAGCAGGGACAGGAGCTCCTATAATTCACCCCTCCACTTT. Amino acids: CASRDRSSYNSPLHF.

CDR3 coding DNA: TGTGCCTGGAGTCGGGACAGTTTTAGCTATGGCTACACCTTC. Protein: CAWSRDSFSYGYTF. V and J are TRBV30 and TRBJ1-2, with 7 bases aligning to TRBD1. The ends lost 2 bases at V and 4 bases at J; junction bases unmatched: 7. CDR1 and CDR2 (germline): GTSNPN, SVGIG (reference sequence). The CDR3 has 14 amino acids.

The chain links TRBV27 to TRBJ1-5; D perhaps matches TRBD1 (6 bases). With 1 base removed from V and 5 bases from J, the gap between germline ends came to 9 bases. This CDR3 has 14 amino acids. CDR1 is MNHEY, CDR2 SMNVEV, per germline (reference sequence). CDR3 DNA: TGTGCCAGCAGTTTATACAGGGTGGATCAGCCCCAGCATTTT. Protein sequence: CASSLYRVDQPQHF.

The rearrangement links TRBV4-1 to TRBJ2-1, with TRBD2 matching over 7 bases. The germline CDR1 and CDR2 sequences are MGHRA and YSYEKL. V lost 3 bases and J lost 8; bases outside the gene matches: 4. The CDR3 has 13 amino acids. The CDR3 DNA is TGCGCCAGCAGCCATAGACTAGCCCATGAGCAGTTCTTC. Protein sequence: CASSHRLAHEQFF.

Here the CDR3 reads CASSLGGNSGNTIYF. CDR3 nucleotides: TGCGCCAGCAGCTTGGGTGGCAACTCTGGAAACACCATATATTTT. V gene TRBV5-1 combines with J gene TRBJ1-3; D is undetermined. Germline V gene data show CDR1 as SGHRS and CDR2 as YFSETQ. The CDR3 consists of 15 residues. Trimming pared 0 bases from V and 0 bases from J, leaving 7 bases between.

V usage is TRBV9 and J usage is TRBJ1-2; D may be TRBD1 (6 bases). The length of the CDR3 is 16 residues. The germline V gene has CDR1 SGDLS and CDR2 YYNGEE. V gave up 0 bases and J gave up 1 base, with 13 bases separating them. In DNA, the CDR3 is TGTGCCAGCAGCGTAGGTGGGGGCCTGATTAACTATGGCTACACCTTC. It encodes CASSVGGGLINYGYTF.

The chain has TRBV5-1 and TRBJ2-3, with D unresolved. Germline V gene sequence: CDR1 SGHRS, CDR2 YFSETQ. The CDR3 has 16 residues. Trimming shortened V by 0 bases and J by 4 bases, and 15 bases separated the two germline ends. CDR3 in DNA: TGCGCCAGCAGCTTGGACCCGCCTTCCGGAGCAGATACGCAGTATTTT. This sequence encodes CASSLDPPSGADTQYF.

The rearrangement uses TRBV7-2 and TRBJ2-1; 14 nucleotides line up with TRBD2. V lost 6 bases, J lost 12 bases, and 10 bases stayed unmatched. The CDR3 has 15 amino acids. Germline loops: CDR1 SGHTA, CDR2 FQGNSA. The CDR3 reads CASRPRLAGGSRQFF. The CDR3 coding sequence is TGTGCCAGCAGACCCAGACTAGCGGGGGGGAGCAGGCAGTTCTTC.

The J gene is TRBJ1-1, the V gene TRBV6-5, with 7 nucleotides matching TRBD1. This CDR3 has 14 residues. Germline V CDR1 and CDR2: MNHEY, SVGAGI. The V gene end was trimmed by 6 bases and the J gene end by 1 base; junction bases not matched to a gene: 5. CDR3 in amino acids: CASRAGTANTEAFF. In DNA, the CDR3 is TGTGCCAGCAGGGCTGGGACAGCGAACACTGAAGCTTTCTTT.

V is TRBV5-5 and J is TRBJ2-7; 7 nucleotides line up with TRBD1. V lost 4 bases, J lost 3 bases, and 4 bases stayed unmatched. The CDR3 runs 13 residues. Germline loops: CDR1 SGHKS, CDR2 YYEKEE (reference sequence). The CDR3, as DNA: TGTGCCAGCAGCACAGGGGAGCTCTACGAGCAGTACTTC. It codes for CASSTGELYEQYF.

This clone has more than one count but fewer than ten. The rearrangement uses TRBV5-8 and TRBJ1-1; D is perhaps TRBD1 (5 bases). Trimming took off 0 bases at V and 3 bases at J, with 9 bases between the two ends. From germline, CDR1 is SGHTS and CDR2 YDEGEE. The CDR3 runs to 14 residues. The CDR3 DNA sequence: TGTGCCAGCAGCTTGGGGGGCGCCGACACTGAAGCTTTCTTT. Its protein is CASSLGGADTEAFF.

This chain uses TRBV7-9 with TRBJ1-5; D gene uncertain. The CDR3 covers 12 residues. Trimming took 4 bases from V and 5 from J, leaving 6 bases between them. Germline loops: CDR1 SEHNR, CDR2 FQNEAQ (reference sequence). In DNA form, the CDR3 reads TGTGCCAGCAGCTCGAACTATCAGCCCCAGCATTTT. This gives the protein CASSSNYQPQHF.

The DNA for the CDR3 is TGTGCCAGCAGCCTACAGGGGAACACTGAAGCTTTCTTT. This gives the protein CASSLQGNTEAFF. The chain recombines TRBV6-5 with TRBJ1-1; possible D gene TRBD1, 6 bases. From germline, CDR1 is MNHEY and CDR2 SVGAGI. The CDR3 is made up of 13 amino acids. Trimming stripped 6 bases from V and 1 base from J, with 9 bases between.

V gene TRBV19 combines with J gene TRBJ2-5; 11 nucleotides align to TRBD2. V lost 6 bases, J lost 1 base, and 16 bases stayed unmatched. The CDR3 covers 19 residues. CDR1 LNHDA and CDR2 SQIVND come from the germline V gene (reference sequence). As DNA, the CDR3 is TGTGCCAGTAGCCCCGGGACTAGCGGTTTCCGTTCATTCCAAGAGACCCAGTACTTC. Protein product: CASSPGTSGFRSFQETQYF. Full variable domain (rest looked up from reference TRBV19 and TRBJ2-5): DGGITQSPKYLFRKEGQNVTLSCEQNLNHDAMYWYRQDPGQGLRLIYYSQIVNDFQKGDIAEGYSVSREKKESFPLTVTSAQKNPTAFYLCASSPGTSGFRSFQETQYFGPGTRLLVL.

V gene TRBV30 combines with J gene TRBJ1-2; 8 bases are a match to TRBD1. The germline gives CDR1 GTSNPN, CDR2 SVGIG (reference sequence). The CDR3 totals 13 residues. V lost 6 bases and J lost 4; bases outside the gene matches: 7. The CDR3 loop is CACSPGGIYGYTF. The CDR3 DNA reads TGTGCCTGTTCGCCAGGGGGCATCTATGGCTACACCTTC. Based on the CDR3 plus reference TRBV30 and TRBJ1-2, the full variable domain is SQTIHQWPATLVQPVGSPLSLECTVEGTSNPNLYWYRQAAGRGLQLLFYSVGIGQISSEVPQNLSASRPQDRQFILSSKKLLLSDSGFYLCACSPGGIYGYTFGSGTRLTVV.

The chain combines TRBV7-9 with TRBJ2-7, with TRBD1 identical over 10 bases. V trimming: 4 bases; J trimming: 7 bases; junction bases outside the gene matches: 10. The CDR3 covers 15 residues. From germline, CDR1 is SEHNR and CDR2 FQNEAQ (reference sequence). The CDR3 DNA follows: TGTGCCAGCAGCTCACCCGGGACAGGGGCGCGGGAGCAGTACTTC. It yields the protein CASSSPGTGAREQYF.

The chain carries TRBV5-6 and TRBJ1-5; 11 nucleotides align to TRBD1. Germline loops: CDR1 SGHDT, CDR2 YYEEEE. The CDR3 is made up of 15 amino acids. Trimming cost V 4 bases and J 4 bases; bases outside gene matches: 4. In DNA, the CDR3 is TGTGCCAGCAGCAAGGACAGGGGGCTGAATCAGCCCCAGCATTTT. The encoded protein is CASSKDRGLNQPQHF.

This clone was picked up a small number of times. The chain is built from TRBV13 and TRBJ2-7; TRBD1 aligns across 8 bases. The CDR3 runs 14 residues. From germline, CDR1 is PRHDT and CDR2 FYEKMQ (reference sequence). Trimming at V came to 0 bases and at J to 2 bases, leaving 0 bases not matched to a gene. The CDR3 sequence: CASSLGQGAYEQYF. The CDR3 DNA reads TGTGCCAGCAGCTTAGGACAGGGGGCCTACGAGCAGTACTTC.

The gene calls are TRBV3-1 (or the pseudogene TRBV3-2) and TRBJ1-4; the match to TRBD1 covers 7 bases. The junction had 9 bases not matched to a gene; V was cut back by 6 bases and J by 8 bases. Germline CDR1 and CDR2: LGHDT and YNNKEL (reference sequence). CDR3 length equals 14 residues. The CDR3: CASRRDRVGEKLFF. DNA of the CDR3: TGTGCCAGCAGACGTGACAGGGTGGGCGAAAAACTGTTTTTT.

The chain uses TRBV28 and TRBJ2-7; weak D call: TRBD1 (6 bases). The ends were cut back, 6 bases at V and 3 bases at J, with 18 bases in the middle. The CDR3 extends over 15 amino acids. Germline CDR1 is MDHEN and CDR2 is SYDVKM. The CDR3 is CASSSGQSEYYEQYF. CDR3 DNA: TGTGCCAGCAGCTCCGGACAGTCCGAATACTACGAGCAGTACTTC.

As DNA, the CDR3 is TGCGCCAGCAGCACCGGGACAGGAAACCTTAACTATGGCTACACCTTC. It translates to CASSTGTGNLNYGYTF. The genes are TRBV5-1 and TRBJ1-2; 8 positions agree with TRBD1. The germline gives CDR1 SGHRS, CDR2 YFSETQ. CDR3 size: 16 residues. Germline trimming cut 4 bases from V and 1 base from J; bases unmatched to any gene: 9.

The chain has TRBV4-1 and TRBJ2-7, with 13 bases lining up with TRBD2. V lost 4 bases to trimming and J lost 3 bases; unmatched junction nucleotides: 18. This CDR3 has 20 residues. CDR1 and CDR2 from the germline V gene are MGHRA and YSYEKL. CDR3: CASSRLSTSGRALPIYEQYF. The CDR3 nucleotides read TGCGCCAGCAGCCGACTATCAACTAGCGGGAGGGCCCTACCGATCTACGAGCAGTACTTC.

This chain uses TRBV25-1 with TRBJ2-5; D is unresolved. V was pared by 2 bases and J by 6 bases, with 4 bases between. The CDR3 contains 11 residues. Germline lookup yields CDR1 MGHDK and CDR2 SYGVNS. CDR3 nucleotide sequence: TGTGCCAGCAGTGAAGGCAAGACCCAGTACTTC. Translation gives CASSEGKTQYF. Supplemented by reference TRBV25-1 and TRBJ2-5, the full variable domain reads EADIYQTPRYLVIGTGKKITLECSQTMGHDKMYWYQQDPGMELHLIHYSYGVNSTEKGDLSSESTVSRIRTEHFPLTLESARPSHTSQYLCASSEGKTQYFGPGTRLLVL.

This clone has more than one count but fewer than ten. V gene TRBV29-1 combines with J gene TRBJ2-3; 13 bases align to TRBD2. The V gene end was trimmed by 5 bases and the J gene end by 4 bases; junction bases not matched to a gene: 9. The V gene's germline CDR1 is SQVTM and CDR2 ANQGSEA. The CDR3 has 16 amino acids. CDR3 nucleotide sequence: TGCAGCGTTCCTGTCTCACTAGCGGGAGGGCCAGATACGCAGTATTTT. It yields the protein CSVPVSLAGGPDTQYF.